The 32 T cell receptor beta chains listed next were all sequenced from one sample in a study of blood T cells in healthy people across ages (dated by TCRdb to 2013 to 2016). The receptor library was made with 5' RACE. TCRdb lists the instrument as Illumina HiSeq 2500. A second PCR of 7 to 11 cycles was performed with a sample-barcoded 5' primer and a J-beta primer mix. TCRdb ran its own pipeline on the public reads, namely fastp trimming at Q25 and MiXCR clone calling, and kept in-frame beta chains. Rows with a matching CDR3 protein are joined into one entry that keeps the most common DNA and genes. A total of about 1.7 million distinct CDR3 sequences appear in this sample, roughly 30% of them only once. The ten top clones hold roughly 8.2% of the sample. Source material: blood. These TCRs come from a young woman in good health.

This clonotype was seen repeatedly, ten times or more. The chain carries TRBV10-2 and TRBJ2-5; no clear D gene. From germline, CDR1 is WSHSY and CDR2 SAAADI. The CDR3 totals 13 residues. V was clipped by 4 bases and J by 2 bases, with 8 bases between them. The CDR3 loop is CASSAGKQETQYF. The CDR3 DNA is TGCGCCAGCAGTGCGGGCAAACAAGAGACCCAGTACTTC.

The chain is built from TRBV7-9 and TRBJ2-1; TRBD2 agrees at 8 bases. The CDR3 spans 14 residues. Germline-derived CDR1 and CDR2 are SEHNR and FQNEAQ (reference sequence). Germline trimming cut 11 bases from V and 5 bases from J; bases unmatched to any gene: 11. The CDR3 is CADKKAGANNEQFF. The DNA of the CDR3 is TGTGCCGACAAGAAAGCGGGGGCTAACAATGAGCAGTTCTTC.

This chain links TRBV30 with TRBJ2-1; TRBD2 aligns across 9 bases. Looked up from germline, CDR1 is GTSNPN and CDR2 is SVGIG (reference sequence). This CDR3 region has 14 residues. The V and J ends lost 3 bases and 6 bases, in that order; junction bases with no gene match: 6. CDR3 in DNA: TGTGCCTGGAGCCCGGGACTAGCCCCCAATGAGCAGTTCTTC. The encoded protein is CAWSPGLAPNEQFF.

The chain has TRBV19 and TRBJ2-3, with 7 bases matching TRBD2. Germline CDR1 is LNHDA and CDR2 is SQIVND (reference sequence). J gave up 6 bases and V 5 bases, and 11 bases lay outside the gene matches. The CDR3 is 15 amino acids. The CDR3 nucleotides read TGTGCCAGTAGTCCTCTAGTGGGAGGGTTGGATACGCAGTATTTT. Translating gives CASSPLVGGLDTQYF.

This clonotype was counted only a few times. The chain has TRBV7-4 and TRBJ1-1; D is ambiguous. V gave up 3 bases and J gave up 8 bases, with 13 bases separating them. This CDR3 is built from 13 residues. The germline V gene has CDR1 SGHVT and CDR2 SQSDAQ. This CDR3 reads CASSFCRPDEAFF. CDR3 coding DNA: TGTGCCAGCAGCTTCTGCCGACCAGACGAAGCTTTCTTT.

CDR3 nucleotide sequence: TGTGCCAGCACCTCAGTGCCAGGGGTCGAGCAGTACTTC. Translated: CASTSVPGVEQYF. J is TRBJ2-7 and V is TRBV28; D perhaps matches TRBD1 (6 bases). Germline lookup yields CDR1 MDHEN and CDR2 SYDVKM. Trimming stripped 7 bases from V and 6 bases from J, with 16 bases between. The CDR3 sequence is 13 residues long.

The J gene is TRBJ2-3, the V gene TRBV30; D possibly matches TRBD1 or TRBD2 (5 bases each). The ends were cut back, 2 bases at V and 2 bases at J, with 11 bases in the middle. The CDR3 runs 14 residues. From germline, CDR1 is GTSNPN and CDR2 SVGIG (reference sequence). The CDR3 nucleotides read TGTGCCTGGAGTACAACGGGGACCACAGATACGCAGTATTTT. The encoded protein is CAWSTTGTTDTQYF.

This rearrangement joins TRBV5-1 to TRBJ1-5; D remains ambiguous. V was cut by 1 base and J by 6 bases, with 14 bases left in between. This CDR3 has 15 residues. Germline values: CDR1 SGHRS, CDR2 YFSETQ. CDR3 nucleotide sequence: TGCGCCAGCAGCTTGTTGGGGAATGGGAGTCAGCCCCAGCATTTT. Translated: CASSLLGNGSQPQHF.

This clonotype was counted only a few times. V usage is TRBV2 and J usage is TRBJ1-6; weak D call: TRBD1 (6 bases). Germline values: CDR1 SNHLY, CDR2 FYNNEI. CDR3 size: 16 residues. Trimming took off 6 bases at V and 7 bases at J, with 19 bases between the two ends. CDR3 region: CASRERGSVGNSPLHF. DNA of the CDR3: TGTGCCAGCAGAGAGAGGGGGTCGGTGGGCAATTCACCCCTCCACTTT.

V usage is TRBV7-6 and J usage is TRBJ2-7, with 7 bases matching TRBD1. Gene TRBJ2-5 matches the end of the DNA better, so the J call may be wrong. This CDR3 contains 16 residues. Germline lookup yields CDR1 SGHVS and CDR2 FNYEAQ. The CDR3 nucleotides are TGTGCCAGCAGCTTATATGGGACAGCCCCTGTAGAGACCCAGTACTTC. This gives the protein CASSLYGTAPVETQYF.

This clonotype was seen only a few times. The rearrangement joins TRBV20-1 to TRBJ1-2; 8 bases agree with TRBD1. V gave up 5 bases and J gave up 8 bases; unmatched junction bases: 10. Looked up from germline, CDR1 is DFQATT and CDR2 is SNEGSKA (reference sequence). The CDR3 has 13 residues. The CDR3 coding sequence is TGCAGTGCTTTCTCAGGGGGCCGGGAAGGCTACACCTTC. It encodes CSAFSGGREGYTF.

This clonotype was counted only a few times. This rearrangement joins TRBV28 to TRBJ1-5, with 7 bases fitting TRBD1. CDR3 size: 13 residues. Germline lookup yields CDR1 MDHEN and CDR2 SYDVKM. V lost 5 bases to trimming and J lost 7 bases; unmatched junction nucleotides: 5. Written as DNA, the CDR3 is TGTGCCAGCAGTCGGACAGGCTGGCAGCCCCAGCATTTT. It yields the protein CASSRTGWQPQHF.

In its sample, this clonotype was seen a few times. The CDR3 is CASSFLHSNQPQHF. CDR3 in DNA: TGTGCCAGCAGTTTTCTCCATAGCAATCAGCCCCAGCATTTT. The gene calls are TRBV12-3 or TRBV12-4 and TRBJ1-5, with D hard to call. Trimming removed 3 bases from V and 0 bases from J, with 6 bases in between. This CDR3 is built from 14 residues.

This clonotype was found a few times. The chain recombines TRBV7-2 with TRBJ1-1; D is ambiguous. The V gene's germline CDR1 is SGHTA and CDR2 FQGNSA. V lost 5 bases to trimming and J lost 1 base, with 11 bases between them. This CDR3 has 14 amino acids. The CDR3 sequence is CASSPHLRNTEAFF. CDR3 nucleotide sequence: TGTGCCAGCAGCCCACACTTGAGGAACACTGAAGCTTTCTTT.

J is TRBJ2-7 and V is TRBV4-1; D is perhaps TRBD1 (5 bases). The ends were cut back, 3 bases at V and 3 bases at J, with 15 bases in the middle. The germline V gene has CDR1 MGHRA and CDR2 YSYEKL. The CDR3 length is 15 residues. CDR3 sequence: CASSQETATFYEQYF. CDR3 in DNA: TGCGCCAGCAGCCAGGAGACAGCGACCTTCTACGAGCAGTACTTC.

This clonotype was observed a handful of times. The chain joins TRBV15 to TRBJ2-7, with TRBD2 matching over 13 bases. Per germline, CDR1 LNHNV and CDR2 YYDKDF (reference sequence). This CDR3 has 15 residues. The trim removed 5 bases at V and 4 bases at J, leaving 5 bases unmatched. The CDR3 is CATSGKTSGGYEQYF. CDR3 sequence (DNA): TGTGCCACCAGCGGTAAGACTAGCGGGGGGTACGAGCAGTACTTC.

The chain combines TRBV14 with TRBJ2-3; D is ambiguous. The germline CDR1 and CDR2 sequences are SGHDN and FVKESK. Trimming removed 1 base at V and 7 bases at J, with 9 bases between. The CDR3 is 13 amino acids. The CDR3 DNA sequence: TGTGCCAGCAGCCAAGTCCCTACACATACGCAGTATTTT. As protein: CASSQVPTHTQYF.

The chain has TRBV29-1 and TRBJ2-1; TRBD1 matches at 12 bases. The CDR3 runs 16 residues. The J segment lost 12 bases and the V segment lost 5 bases, leaving 17 bases of the junction unmatched. Germline loops: CDR1 SQVTM, CDR2 ANQGSEA. The CDR3 coding sequence is TGCAGCGTTAGTCTTCCAGGGACAGGGGGCCGTGGTGGGCAGTTCTTC. Residues: CSVSLPGTGGRGGQFF.

V is TRBV24-1 and J is TRBJ2-1; tentatively, D is TRBD1 or TRBD2 (5 bases each). Germline loops: CDR1 KGHDR, CDR2 SFDVKD. Trimming removed 5 bases from V and 8 bases from J, with 18 bases in between. This CDR3 comprises 15 residues. For the CDR3, the DNA is TGTGCCACCAGTGTCGAAGCAGGGAGTGTCGATGAGCAGTTCTTC. Its translation is CATSVEAGSVDEQFF.

The V gene is TRBV5-5, the J gene TRBJ1-1; TRBD1 matches 9 bases. Germline values: CDR1 SGHKS, CDR2 YYEKEE (reference sequence). The V and J ends lost 6 bases and 12 bases, in that order; junction bases with no gene match: 6. The CDR3 is 11 residues long. For the CDR3, the DNA is TGTGCCAGCACCCCCGGGACAGGGACTTTCTTT. It yields the protein CASTPGTGTFF.

As concerns this clonotype: One junction end disagrees with the germline gene, perhaps due to a read error. The V call is TRBV5-1, the J call TRBJ1-4, with a possible D match to TRBD1 (6 bases). Germline V gives CDR1 SGHRS, CDR2 YFSETQ. The length of the CDR3 is 15 residues. CDR3 DNA sequence: TGCGCCAGCAGCCCACTACAGGGAACTAATGAAAAACGGTTTTTT. It specifies CASSPLQGTNEKRFF.

In this sample, this clonotype turned up a few times. Just one base apart from a much larger clone, this may be a read error. This chain joins TRBV10-3 and TRBJ2-7; 7 bases line up with TRBD1. This CDR3 region has 14 residues. V dropped 6 bases and J dropped 6; count of bases not matched to a gene: 11. The germline CDR1 and CDR2 sequences are ENHRY and SYGVKD. CDR3 loop: CAIRESTGTVEQYF. The DNA of the CDR3 is TGTGCCATCAGGGAGAGCACCGGGACAGTCGAGCAGTACTTC.

This clonotype was seen many times. V is TRBV7-2 and J is TRBJ1-2, with TRBD1 identical over 11 bases. The CDR3 is made up of 15 amino acids. CDR1 and CDR2 from the germline V gene are SGHTA and FQGNSA. With V trimmed by 2 bases and J by 3 bases, 2 bases remained unmatched. The chain's CDR3 is CASSLWTGGDYGYTF. CDR3 DNA sequence: TGTGCCAGCAGCTTATGGACAGGGGGCGACTATGGCTACACCTTC.

This clonotype was counted between two and nine times. This chain uses TRBV4-1 with TRBJ1-2, with D possibly being TRBD1 (5 bases). Germline V lookup: CDR1 MGHRA, CDR2 YSYEKL. With 1 base removed from V and 8 bases from J, the gap between germline ends came to 17 bases. The CDR3 spans 15 residues. DNA of the CDR3: TGCGCCAGCAGCCAAGTTCTCCCAGGGTTCGGAGGCTACACCTTC. This codes for CASSQVLPGFGGYTF.

Details on this clonotype: At one end the junction does not follow the germline gene, possibly because of a read error. This rearrangement joins TRBV20-1 to TRBJ1-5, with D maybe TRBD1 (5 bases). CDR3 size: 14 residues. Per the germline V gene, CDR1 is DFQATT and CDR2 is SNEGSKA (reference sequence). CDR3 DNA sequence: TGCGGTGCCCCGTCCGGGACTGGCAATCAGCCCCAGCATTTT. It is translated as CGAPSGTGNQPQHF.

This clonotype appeared a few times. V and J are TRBV7-9 and TRBJ2-1, with no clear D. V dropped 5 bases and J dropped 8 bases, with 10 bases sitting between them. Germline CDR1 and CDR2: SEHNR and FQNEAQ (reference sequence). The length of the CDR3 is 12 residues. The CDR3 bases are TGTGCCAGCAGCCCCGACTCTCATGAGCAGTTCTTC. Protein product: CASSPDSHEQFF.

This clonotype has a handful of counts. The chain uses TRBV27 and TRBJ2-1, with D perhaps matching TRBD2 (5 bases). The CDR3 extends over 15 amino acids. Trimming shortened V by 3 bases and J by 8 bases, and 17 bases separated the two germline ends. Germline V lookup: CDR1 MNHEY, CDR2 SMNVEV (reference sequence). CDR3 region: CASSLSPKRTDEQFF. CDR3 DNA: TGTGCCAGCAGTTTGTCCCCGAAACGGACTGATGAGCAGTTCTTC.

This chain uses TRBV7-8 with TRBJ2-7, with TRBD1 matching over 7 bases. V shed 5 bases and J 1 base; nucleotides not matched to a gene: 14. The length of the CDR3 is 17 residues. Germline CDR1 SGHVS, CDR2 FQNEAQ. Here the CDR3 DNA reads TGTGCCAGCAGCCCCCCAATTGGACAGGAACCTTCCTACGAGCAGTACTTC. Residues: CASSPPIGQEPSYEQYF. The full variable domain, with the rest looked up from reference TRBV7-8 and TRBJ2-7, is GAGVSQSPRYKVAKRGQDVALRCDPISGHVSLFWYQQALGQGPEFLTYFQNEAQLDKSGLPSDRFFAERPEGSVSTLKIQRTQQEDSAVYLCASSPPIGQEPSYEQYFGPGTRLTVT.

Regarding this clonotype: The junction and the germline gene differ at one end; a read error may be behind it. The V call is TRBV6-5, the J call TRBJ1-2; D possibly corresponds to TRBD1 (6 bases). The CDR3 is 13 amino acids. Germline CDR1 and CDR2: MNHEY and SVGAGI. The CDR3: CASRSGGGHGYTF. The CDR3 coding sequence is TGTGCCAGCAGGTCCGGGGGGGGCCATGGTTACACCTTC.

Comments on this clonotype: This sequence may be a read error, since a much larger clone differs from it by one base. This sequence joins TRBV7-6 and TRBJ2-7; possibly TRBD2 for D (6 bases). Germline CDR1 is SGHVS and CDR2 is FNYEAQ. This CDR3 region has 14 residues. V was pared by 0 bases and J by 7 bases, with 13 bases between. CDR3: CASSLAGGGEEQYF. As DNA, the CDR3 is TGTGCCAGCAGCTTAGCCGGGGGAGGTGAGGAGCAGTACTTC.

This clonotype was detected many times. The chain is built from TRBV29-1 and TRBJ2-3, with D unresolved. This CDR3 has 13 residues. Germline-derived CDR1 and CDR2 are SQVTM and ANQGSEA. V shed 4 bases and J shed 5 bases, with 13 bases lying between them. DNA of the CDR3: TGCAGCGTTGCCTTGGGGTCCGGAGATACGCAGTATTTT. Protein product: CSVALGSGDTQYF.

This clonotype has ten or more counts. J is TRBJ2-5 and V is TRBV28, with 8 bases lining up with TRBD2. This CDR3 contains 16 residues. Germline CDR1 MDHEN, CDR2 SYDVKM. V lost 3 bases to trimming and J lost 5 bases; unmatched junction nucleotides: 11. CDR3 protein: CASSFWVAGPGETQYF. The CDR3 region has the DNA TGTGCCAGCAGTTTCTGGGTAGCGGGGCCAGGCGAGACCCAGTACTTC.